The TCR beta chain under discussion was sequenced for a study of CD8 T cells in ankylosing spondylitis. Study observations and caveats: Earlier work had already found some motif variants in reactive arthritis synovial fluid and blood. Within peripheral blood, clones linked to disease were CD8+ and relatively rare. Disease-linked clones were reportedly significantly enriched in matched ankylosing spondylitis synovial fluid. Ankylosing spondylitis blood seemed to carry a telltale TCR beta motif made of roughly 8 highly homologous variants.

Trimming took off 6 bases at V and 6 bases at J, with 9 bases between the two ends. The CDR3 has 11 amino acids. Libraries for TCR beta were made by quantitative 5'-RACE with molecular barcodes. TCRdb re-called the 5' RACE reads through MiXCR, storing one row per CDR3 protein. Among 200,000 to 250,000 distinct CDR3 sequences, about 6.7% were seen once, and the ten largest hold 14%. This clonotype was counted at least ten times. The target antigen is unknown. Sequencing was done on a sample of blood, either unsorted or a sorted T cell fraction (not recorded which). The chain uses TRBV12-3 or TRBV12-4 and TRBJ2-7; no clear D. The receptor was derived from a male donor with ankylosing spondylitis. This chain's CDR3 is CASSSQIEQYF. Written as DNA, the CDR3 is TGTGCCAGCAGCAGCCAGATCGAGCAGTACTTC.